Below, 9 T cell receptor beta chains from the same sample are listed, as sequenced in a study of cytomegalovirus exposure and HLA in healthy donors (dated by TCRdb to 2017 to 2019). Library creation used the immunoSEQ multiplex PCR assay. For the multiplex PCR, a mixture combining 60 forward primers for TCR Vbeta segments and 13 reverse primers for TCR Jbeta segments was used. In its TCRdb copy, this immuneACCESS table keeps in-frame sequences only and misses some clones. Where compared with another copy, unresolved V genes explain less than half of these, and the others have no known cause. Counted in this sample were under 150,000 clones; 82% of them appeared once. Approximately 3% of the sample is in the top ten clones. Source material: PBMCs. All receptors come from a male donor in good health and CMV-seronegative.

The chain carries TRBV4-3 and TRBJ2-7; D is ambiguous. The V end lost 1 base, the J end lost 4 bases, and 8 bases lay between the germline ends. This CDR3 region has 13 residues. CDR1 LGHNA and CDR2 YSLEER come from the germline V gene. CDR3 in DNA: TGCGCCAGCAGCCAAGGGGCCACGTACGAGCAGTACTTC. This codes for CASSQGATYEQYF.

This clone was picked up one time. Distinct nucleotide sequences in the sample also encode this CDR3. CDR3 sequence (DNA): TGTGCCAGCTCACCACCGGGACAGGGAGCATCTGGGGCCAACGTCCTGACTTTC. The encoded protein is CASSPPGQGASGANVLTF. The chain employs TRBV18 and TRBJ2-6; 9 nucleotides match TRBD1. Losses at the gene ends were 0 bases for V and 1 base for J; bases not matched to a gene: 4. This CDR3 is built from 18 residues. CDR1 is KGHSH, CDR2 LQKENI, per germline.

In this sample, this clone turned up a few times. The chain uses TRBV29-1 and TRBJ2-4; no firm D call. The CDR3 is made up of 13 amino acids. Germline V gene sequence: CDR1 SQVTM, CDR2 ANQGSEA. V was cut by 3 bases and J by 4 bases, with 10 bases left in between. This chain's CDR3 is CSVEARSKNIQYF. CDR3 in DNA: TGCAGCGTTGAGGCCAGGTCGAAAAACATTCAGTACTTC.

This rearrangement joins TRBV30 to TRBJ1-6; the D is unclear. The germline V gene encodes CDR1 GTSNPN and CDR2 SVGIG (reference sequence). CDR3 length: 19 amino acids. Trimming shortened V by 0 bases and J by 0 bases, and 18 bases separated the two germline ends. The CDR3 DNA reads as TGTGCCTGGAGTGTAGAGAGGGCTTACGTGATCTCCTATAATTCACCCCTCCACTTT. Encoded protein: CAWSVERAYVISYNSPLHF. Filled out from reference TRBV30 and TRBJ1-6, the complete variable domain reads SQTIHQWPATLVQPVGSPLSLECTVEGTSNPNLYWYRQAAGRGLQLLFYSVGIGQISSEVPQNLSASRPQDRQFILSSKKLLLSDSGFYLCAWSVERAYVISYNSPLHFGNGTRLTVT.

V gene TRBV4-1 combines with J gene TRBJ2-1; possible D gene TRBD2, 5 bases. CDR3 length: 15 residues. Trimming took 4 bases from V and 6 from J, leaving 16 bases between them. Germline CDR1 reads MGHRA; CDR2 reads YSYEKL. This chain's CDR3 is CASSLEGVVGNEQFF. The CDR3 DNA is TGCGCCAGCAGCCTCGAGGGAGTAGTAGGCAATGAGCAGTTCTTC.

Remarks on this clone: Sequence at one end of the junction differs from germline and may be a read error. The chain is built from TRBV7-8 and TRBJ2-7; D is unclear. The CDR3 contains 11 residues. Germline V gene data show CDR1 as SGHVS and CDR2 as FQNEAQ. The CDR3 loop reads CASSLRGEANF. In nucleotides, the CDR3 is TGTGCCAGCAGCTTAAGAGGTGAGGCGAACTTC.

The chain carries TRBV27 and TRBJ2-2; TRBD2 agrees at 14 bases. The CDR3 is made up of 18 amino acids. Germline lookup yields CDR1 MNHEY and CDR2 SMNVEV (reference sequence). Trimming cost V 8 bases and J 4 bases; bases outside gene matches: 12. Written as DNA, the CDR3 is TGTGCCAGCCAATCACCGGGACTAGCGGGAGTAGTCACCGGGGAGCTGTTTTTT. Translating gives CASQSPGLAGVVTGELFF.

The V call is TRBV7-3, the J call TRBJ2-6; D gene unclear. The germline gives CDR1 SGHTA, CDR2 FQGTGA. This CDR3 contains 15 residues. V lost 3 bases and J lost 2, with 8 bases in between. The CDR3 DNA sequence: TGTGCCAGCAGCTTGGAGCCAACTGGGGCCAACGTCCTGACTTTC. The encoded protein is CASSLEPTGANVLTF. The whole variable domain, remainder taken from reference TRBV7-3 and TRBJ2-6, is GAGVSQTPSNKVTEKGKYVELRCDPISGHTALYWYRQSLGQGPEFLIYFQGTGAADDSGLPNDRFFAVRPEGSVSTLKIQRTERGDSAVYLCASSLEPTGANVLTFGAGSRLTVL.

The V and J genes are TRBV11-1 and TRBJ2-1; 10 nucleotides line up with TRBD2. V lost 3 bases, J lost 10 bases, and 6 bases stayed unmatched. Germline V lookup: CDR1 SGHAT, CDR2 FQDESV (reference sequence). The CDR3 has 14 residues. The CDR3 is CASSFWTSGLEQFF. DNA of the CDR3: TGTGCCAGCAGCTTTTGGACTAGCGGTTTGGAGCAGTTCTTC.